Following are 31 T cell receptor beta chains from one sample sequenced in a study of blood T cell repertoires in COVID-19. Clones were sequenced by immunoSEQ multiplex PCR, and TCRdb holds only the in-frame ones, with some missing. The table includes about 480,000 clones, about 87% detected once. The source material was peripheral blood. These receptors were taken from a woman in her fifties or sixties with COVID-19, enrolled during active disease.

The chain couples TRBV27 to TRBJ2-1, with 11 bases matching TRBD2. The V segment lost 3 bases and the J segment 7 bases; nucleotides outside the gene matches: 11. This CDR3 comprises 17 residues. From germline, CDR1 is MNHEY and CDR2 SMNVEV (reference sequence). The CDR3 sequence is CASSLNRLAGGRNEQFF. Here the CDR3 DNA reads TGTGCCAGCAGTTTGAATCGGCTAGCGGGGGGCCGGAATGAGCAGTTCTTC.

The chain uses TRBV5-1 and TRBJ2-1; D is ambiguous. The CDR3 totals 15 residues. The germline gives CDR1 SGHRS, CDR2 YFSETQ. V was trimmed by 0 bases and J by 2 bases, leaving 9 bases between them. The DNA for the CDR3 is TGCGCCAGCAGCTTGGGCGGCCAGACCTACAATGAGCAGTTCTTC. This codes for CASSLGGQTYNEQFF.

As to this clone: A read error may produce the germline difference seen at one junction end. The rearrangement uses TRBV6-2 or TRBV6-3 and TRBJ2-2, with 13 positions matching TRBD2. The CDR3 is 19 residues long. Per germline, CDR1 MNHEY and CDR2 SVGEGT. CDR3: CASSRSVLAGGPKTGELFF. CDR3 DNA: TGTGCCAGCAGTCGCTCGGTACTAGCGGGGGGGCCGAAGACCGGGGAGCTGTTTTTT.

The chain joins TRBV5-1 to TRBJ1-1; D remains unclear. The length of the CDR3 is 14 residues. The V gene's germline CDR1 is SGHRS and CDR2 YFSETQ. V lost 0 bases to trimming and J lost 1 base, with 7 bases between them. CDR3: CASSLELGNTEAFF. The CDR3 nucleotides read TGCGCCAGCAGCTTGGAACTTGGGAACACTGAAGCTTTCTTT.

The chain combines TRBV5-6 with TRBJ1-1; D may be TRBD1 (5 bases). The CDR3 consists of 15 residues. V was cut by 2 bases and J by 2 bases, with 13 bases left in between. Germline values: CDR1 SGHDT, CDR2 YYEEEE. The CDR3 bases are TGTGCCAGCAGCTTAGGGGTTTTTCTCAACACTGAAGCTTTCTTT. Translating gives CASSLGVFLNTEAFF.

This clone has a handful of counts. This chain connects TRBV18 to TRBJ1-6; 8 bases line up with TRBD1. V dropped 5 bases and J dropped 9; count of bases not matched to a gene: 9. CDR3 length equals 15 residues. The germline gives CDR1 KGHSH, CDR2 LQKENI. DNA of the CDR3: TGTGCCAGCTCAGTTCGACAGGGGAAAAGTTCACCCCTCCACTTT. Protein sequence: CASSVRQGKSSPLHF.

The chain combines TRBV4-1 with TRBJ2-7, with D possibly matching TRBD2 (7 bases). V was pared by 1 base and J by 3 bases, with 10 bases between. The V gene's germline CDR1 is MGHRA and CDR2 YSYEKL. The CDR3 runs 14 residues. The CDR3 bases are TGCGCCAGCAGCCAAGGGGGGGGCAACTACGAGCAGTACTTC. It yields the protein CASSQGGGNYEQYF.

The sample holds one count of this clone. V usage is TRBV20-1 and J usage is TRBJ1-1, with 7 nucleotides matching TRBD1. Trimming at V came to 3 bases and at J to 2 bases, leaving 9 bases not matched to a gene. CDR3 length: 15 amino acids. In germline, CDR1 is DFQATT, CDR2 SNEGSKA (reference sequence). DNA of the CDR3: TGCAGTGCTAGTGCCATGAGGGGGCAAAACACTGAAGCTTTCTTT. This sequence encodes CSASAMRGQNTEAFF.

V is TRBV2 and J is TRBJ1-1; D unclear. This CDR3 comprises 14 residues. Per germline, CDR1 SNHLY and CDR2 FYNNEI. Between the trimmed V and J ends, which lost 6 bases and 4 bases, there was a span of 15 bases. CDR3 region: CASRDDGGGTEAFF. CDR3 DNA sequence: TGTGCCAGCAGAGACGACGGAGGAGGCACTGAAGCTTTCTTT. Together with reference TRBV2 and TRBJ1-1, the CDR3 gives the full variable domain: EPEVTQTPSHQVTQMGQEVILRCVPISNHLYFYWYRQILGQKVEFLVSFYNNEISEKSEIFDDQFSVERPDGSNFTLKIRSTKLEDSAMYFCASRDDGGGTEAFFGQGTRLTVV.

The chain recombines TRBV4-1 with TRBJ1-3, with D tentatively TRBD1 (5 bases). The CDR3 has 19 residues. Per the germline V gene, CDR1 is MGHRA and CDR2 is YSYEKL. Trimming took off 1 base at V and 4 bases at J, with 23 bases between the two ends. The DNA of the CDR3 is TGCGCCAGCAGCCAAGGGGGGGGAGTTTCGGGATGGTGGGGAAACACCATATATTTT. Encoded protein: CASSQGGGVSGWWGNTIYF.

J is TRBJ1-6 and V is TRBV9; 10 nucleotides match TRBD1. V was pared by 5 bases and J by 7 bases, with 3 bases of the junction left unmatched. The germline gives CDR1 SGDLS, CDR2 YYNGEE. The CDR3 runs to 14 residues. CDR3 protein: CASRRGQGNSPLHF. The CDR3 DNA reads TGTGCCAGCAGGAGGGGACAGGGGAATTCACCCCTCCACTTT.

CDR3 residues: CASSPTVGATYEQYF. In DNA, the CDR3 is TGTGCCAGTAGTCCGACTGTAGGGGCTACCTACGAGCAGTACTTC. J is TRBJ2-7 and V is TRBV19, with a possible D match to TRBD1 (5 bases). Germline assignment: CDR1 LNHDA and CDR2 SQIVND (reference sequence). V lost 5 bases and J 2 bases, leaving 16 bases between the germline ends. The CDR3 extends over 15 amino acids.

For this clone: One end of the junction varies from germline; a read error may be responsible. The CDR3 sequence is CSARSVNLTGF. DNA of the CDR3: TGCAGTGCTAGATCCGTCAACCTTACCGGCTTT. This chain connects TRBV20-1 to TRBJ1-1; D gene unclear. The germline V gene has CDR1 DFQATT and CDR2 SNEGSKA (reference sequence). This CDR3 is 11 amino acids long.

This clone was seen once. The J gene is TRBJ1-4, the V gene TRBV19, with 9 nucleotides matching TRBD1. Germline-derived CDR1 and CDR2 are LNHDA and SQIVND (reference sequence). V was clipped by 10 bases and J by 7 bases; unmatched bases: 13. The CDR3 loop spans 15 amino acids. The CDR3 coding sequence is TGTGCCACCTCGATTGGGACAGGGATAGGTGAAAAACTGTTTTTT. Residues: CATSIGTGIGEKLFF.

J is TRBJ1-2 and V is TRBV19; 7 bases match TRBD1. Germline CDR1 is LNHDA and CDR2 is SQIVND (reference sequence). The ends lost 5 bases at V and 3 bases at J; junction bases unmatched: 9. CDR3 length: 15 residues. CDR3 region: CASSGRTGLHYGYTF. The CDR3, as DNA: TGTGCCAGTAGTGGACGGACAGGTCTACACTATGGCTACACCTTC.

The V call is TRBV11-2, the J call TRBJ1-5; TRBD1 is a possible D gene (5 bases). Germline V CDR1 and CDR2: SGHAT, FQNNGV. CDR3 length: 15 amino acids. Trimming shortened V by 5 bases and J by 2 bases, and 13 bases separated the two germline ends. The CDR3 DNA is TGTGCCAGCAGCGGCGGGACGGCGGGCAATCAGCCCCAGCATTTT. Translating it yields CASSGGTAGNQPQHF.

This clone occurred once. The chain combines TRBV27 with TRBJ1-6; D gene unclear. The CDR3 contains 16 residues. The V and J ends lost 4 bases and 9 bases respectively, with 19 bases between them. In germline, CDR1 is MNHEY, CDR2 SMNVEV (reference sequence). CDR3 in amino acids: CASSSLGVDNGSPLHF. CDR3 DNA sequence: TGTGCCAGCAGTTCCCTAGGCGTTGATAACGGTTCACCCCTCCACTTT.

The DNA for the CDR3 is TGTGCCAGCAGTGACAGCTACGAGCAGTACTTC. Its translation: CASSDSYEQYF. This rearrangement joins TRBV14 to TRBJ2-7; D is perhaps TRBD1 (5 bases). Germline V gene data show CDR1 as SGHDN and CDR2 as FVKESK. Trimming took 6 bases from V and 3 from J, leaving 6 bases between them. The CDR3 consists of 11 residues.

Details on this clone: Distinct nucleotide sequences in the sample also encode this CDR3. The CDR3 is CASSESRTENSPLHF. The CDR3 nucleotides are TGCGCCAGCAGTGAGTCGAGGACAGAAAATTCACCCCTCCACTTT. The chain links TRBV10-1 to TRBJ1-6, with D possibly matching TRBD1 (6 bases). The V end lost 0 bases, the J end lost 7 bases, and 10 bases lay between the germline ends. Germline V lookup: CDR1 WNHNN, CDR2 SYGVQD (reference sequence). This CDR3 region has 15 residues.

The chain has TRBV7-9 and TRBJ2-2, with 12 bases aligning to TRBD1. The V gene end was trimmed by 3 bases and the J gene end by 7 bases; junction bases not matched to a gene: 3. The CDR3 sequence is 15 residues long. Germline V lookup: CDR1 SEHNR, CDR2 FQNEAQ (reference sequence). The CDR3 here is CASSLGTGGIGELFF. CDR3 coding DNA: TGTGCCAGCAGCTTGGGGACAGGGGGCATCGGGGAGCTGTTTTTT.

For this clone: The identical CDR3 is also encoded by other nucleotide sequences in the sample. This chain connects TRBV29-1 to TRBJ1-1; TRBD1 matches at 10 bases. Germline assignment: CDR1 SQVTM and CDR2 ANQGSEA. The CDR3 has 13 residues. V was clipped by 7 bases and J by 2 bases; unmatched bases: 4. For the CDR3, the DNA is TGCAGCGCATCGACAGGGGGCAACACTGAAGCTTTCTTT. Its translation is CSASTGGNTEAFF. The full variable domain, in which reference TRBV29-1 and TRBJ1-1 provide the parts outside the CDR3, is SAVISQKPSRDICQRGTSLTIQCQVDSQVTMMFWYRQQPGQSLTLIATANQGSEATYESGFVIDKFPISRPNLTFSTLTVSNMSPEDSSIYLCSASTGGNTEAFFGQGTRLTVV.

The chain recombines TRBV27 with TRBJ2-2; the match to TRBD1 covers 9 bases. Per the germline V gene, CDR1 is MNHEY and CDR2 is SMNVEV (reference sequence). The CDR3 loop spans 15 amino acids. The trim removed 4 bases at V and 4 bases at J, leaving 4 bases unmatched. CDR3 loop: CASSYGTGSTGELFF. The CDR3, as DNA: TGTGCCAGCAGTTATGGGACAGGGTCCACCGGGGAGCTGTTTTTT.

This rearrangement joins TRBV4-2 to TRBJ1-1, with a possible D match to TRBD1 (5 bases). The V end was cut by 4 bases, the J end by 0 bases, with 21 bases between. Germline V CDR1 and CDR2: LGHNA, YNFKEQ. This CDR3 is built from 18 residues. The CDR3, as DNA: TGTGCCAGCAGCCCGTCAGGGCCCGGCGGGGAGGTGAACACTGAAGCTTTCTTT. It yields the protein CASSPSGPGGEVNTEAFF.

This sequence joins TRBV11-3 and TRBJ2-1; 9 bases match TRBD2. In germline, CDR1 is SGHNT, CDR2 YENEEA. CDR3 length: 16 amino acids. The junction had 8 bases not matched to a gene; V was cut back by 1 base and J by 7 bases. CDR3 DNA: TGTGCCAGCAGCTTAGGAGCGGGGGGCCTTGGGAATGAGCAGTTCTTC. Protein: CASSLGAGGLGNEQFF.

The V call is TRBV5-8, the J call TRBJ2-3; 10 bases line up with TRBD2. In germline, CDR1 is SGHTS, CDR2 YDEGEE. Unmatched junction bases numbered 7, after V lost 3 bases and J lost 3 bases. The length of the CDR3 is 16 residues. The CDR3 protein is CASSSDRAGGTDTQYF. For the CDR3, the DNA is TGTGCCAGCAGCTCAGACCGAGCGGGGGGGACAGATACGCAGTATTTT.

This rearrangement joins TRBV9 to TRBJ1-4; the match to TRBD1 covers 11 bases. Germline CDR1 SGDLS, CDR2 YYNGEE. V lost 2 bases and J lost 7; bases outside the gene matches: 4. This CDR3 comprises 15 residues. DNA for the CDR3: TGTGCCAGCAGCGTTTCTGGGACAGGGGGTGAAAAACTGTTTTTT. Encoded protein: CASSVSGTGGEKLFF.

This rearrangement joins TRBV2 to TRBJ1-2; D remains unclear. Germline CDR1 SNHLY, CDR2 FYNNEI. V dropped 8 bases and J dropped 4 bases, with 20 bases sitting between them. The CDR3 totals 15 residues. The CDR3 is CASPGGRSGGYGYTF. CDR3 bases: TGTGCCAGCCCAGGAGGGCGCAGCGGTGGCTATGGCTACACCTTC.

The rearrangement uses TRBV2 and TRBJ2-1; 10 bases are shared with TRBD2. This CDR3 contains 15 residues. In germline, CDR1 is SNHLY, CDR2 FYNNEI. With V trimmed by 7 bases and J by 3 bases, 6 bases remained unmatched. The CDR3 region has the DNA TGTGCCAGCACCCTACTAGCGGGGTACTACAATGAGCAGTTCTTC. Its translation is CASTLLAGYYNEQFF.

This chain connects TRBV4-2 to TRBJ1-6; no clear D gene. With 0 bases removed from V and 2 bases from J, the gap between germline ends came to 14 bases. CDR1 and CDR2 (germline): LGHNA, YNFKEQ. CDR3 size: 18 residues. This chain's CDR3 is CASSQDRGQVAYNSPLHF. CDR3 in DNA: TGTGCCAGCAGCCAAGATCGAGGGCAGGTGGCCTATAATTCACCCCTCCACTTT.

This clone has only one observation. CDR3 in amino acids: CASSLSTGFDNGYTF. CDR3 DNA: TGTGCCAGCAGCCTTTCTACAGGGTTCGATAATGGCTACACCTTC. The chain is built from TRBV9 and TRBJ1-2; a weak D match, TRBD1 (6 bases). The V end lost 4 bases, the J end lost 6 bases, and 19 bases lay between the germline ends. The CDR3 contains 15 residues. Germline loops: CDR1 SGDLS, CDR2 YYNGEE.

The chain links TRBV30 to TRBJ2-3; D not resolved. Germline CDR1 reads GTSNPN; CDR2 reads SVGIG (reference sequence). CDR3 length: 12 amino acids. The germline V and J ends were trimmed by 2 bases and 0 bases, with 3 bases remaining between them. The CDR3 nucleotides read TGTGCCTGGAGTTCTAGCACAGATACGCAGTATTTT. Translation gives CAWSSSTDTQYF. Full variable domain (rest looked up from reference TRBV30 and TRBJ2-3): SQTIHQWPATLVQPVGSPLSLECTVEGTSNPNLYWYRQAAGRGLQLLFYSVGIGQISSEVPQNLSASRPQDRQFILSSKKLLLSDSGFYLCAWSSSTDTQYFGPGTRLTVL.